This TCR beta chain was recovered during a study of human T cells and chemical hapten exposure. General study results and limits: TCRs at high frequency, those above 1 in 1000, did not change with DPC sensitization.

With V trimmed by 4 bases and J by 4 bases, 10 bases remained unmatched. The CDR3 covers 15 residues. Germline CDR1 reads SGHRS; CDR2 reads YFSETQ. In the authors' workflow: Per-sample TCR counts ranged from roughly 20,000 to 750,000, median about 100,000. One entry per CDR3 protein results from TCRdb running MiXCR on the RACE reads. For this entry, the V and J calls and clone size follow TCRdb and not the study's own pipeline. The sample carries roughly 110,000 distinct CDR3 sequences, 9.5% to 15% recorded once. This clonotype was detected a few times. What it binds is not known. Time point given: pre-sensitization, week 0. Noted treatment: therapeutic diphenylcyclopropenone sensitization with weekly scalp DPC.

Here the sequenced sample was whole blood, taken in connection with sensitization to the hapten diphenylcyclopropenone (DPC). The rearrangement uses TRBV5-1 and TRBJ2-5; 7 bases align to TRBD1. The source of this sequence is a woman aged 45-65 years with alopecia areata. Some clones in this sample may be carry-over from other donors' samples. The chain's CDR3 is CASSLAGTEGETQYF. The CDR3 DNA sequence: TGCGCCAGCAGCCTAGCCGGGACAGAGGGAGAGACCCAGTACTTC.